This TCR beta chain was sequenced in a study of T cell repertoires in ileal Crohn's disease. V lost 1 base and J lost 0, with 9 bases in between. Germline CDR1 is LNHDA and CDR2 is SQIVND (reference sequence). CDR3 length: 15 amino acids. Libraries were prepared by immunoSEQ multiplex PCR; TCRdb keeps only in-frame clonotypes and omits some of them. The sample lists 15,000 to 20,000 clones; under 80% were seen once. The sample consisted of ileal tissue. The receptor was isolated from an adult with Crohn's disease. The chain uses TRBV19 and TRBJ1-2; a possible D gene is TRBD1 (6 bases). The CDR3 reads CASSIGRGTNYGYTF. For the CDR3, the DNA is TGTGCCAGTAGTATAGGAAGGGGGACTAACTATGGCTACACCTTC.